This passage covers 10 T cell receptor beta chains from one sample sequenced in a study of CD8 T cells in Susac syndrome. An input of about 0.45 to 1 ug of RNA was subjected to reverse transcription using random hexamers. TCRdb reanalysed the immunoSEQ multiplex PCR reads using MiXCR and keeps one entry per CDR3 protein. The data contain about 300,000 distinct CDR3 sequences, under 95% of them singletons. The specimen was CD4+ T cells from PBMCs. All receptors derive from a human donor with multiple sclerosis.

The chain carries TRBV2 and TRBJ2-3; D is uncertain. V lost 1 base and J 1 base, leaving 12 bases between the germline ends. In germline, CDR1 is SNHLY, CDR2 FYNNEI. The CDR3 is 16 amino acids. CDR3 coding DNA: TGTGCCAGCAGTGAAGAGGCGTACCGGGGCACAGATACGCAGTATTTT. Translating it yields CASSEEAYRGTDTQYF.

V usage is TRBV19 and J usage is TRBJ2-1; no clear D gene. Trimming pared 3 bases from V and 5 bases from J, leaving 14 bases between. The CDR3 is made up of 15 amino acids. From germline, CDR1 is LNHDA and CDR2 SQIVND (reference sequence). The CDR3: CASSISPGFNNEQFF. CDR3 in DNA: TGTGCCAGTAGTATCTCCCCCGGGTTCAACAATGAGCAGTTCTTC. The whole variable domain, filled in from reference TRBV19 and TRBJ2-1, reads DGGITQSPKYLFRKEGQNVTLSCEQNLNHDAMYWYRQDPGQGLRLIYYSQIVNDFQKGDIAEGYSVSREKKESFPLTVTSAQKNPTAFYLCASSISPGFNNEQFFGPGTRLTVL.

The chain combines TRBV20-1 with TRBJ1-1; TRBD1 matches at 8 bases. Trimming removed 3 bases from V and 1 base from J; junction bases left unmatched: 13. This CDR3 is built from 17 residues. CDR1 and CDR2 (germline): DFQATT, SNEGSKA (reference sequence). CDR3 sequence reads: CSARSRSGGARNTEAFF. In DNA form, the CDR3 reads TGCAGTGCTAGGAGTAGGTCAGGGGGCGCGAGGAACACTGAAGCTTTCTTT.

In its sample, this clonotype was seen once. This chain joins TRBV5-1 and TRBJ2-3, with D uncertain. The CDR3 length is 12 residues. The V end was cut by 0 bases, the J end by 7 bases, with 6 bases between. The germline V gene has CDR1 SGHRS and CDR2 YFSETQ. The CDR3 DNA is TGCGCCAGCAGCTTGGAAACGAATACGCAGTATTTT. It yields the protein CASSLETNTQYF.

V is TRBV9 and J is TRBJ2-7; 9 bases are shared with TRBD1. This CDR3 is 16 amino acids long. V trimming: 4 bases; J trimming: 5 bases; junction bases outside the gene matches: 13. The germline CDR1 and CDR2 sequences are SGDLS and YYNGEE. The CDR3 sequence: CASSSGQGTGSHEQYF. CDR3 sequence (DNA): TGTGCCAGCAGCTCTGGTCAGGGGACAGGGTCCCACGAGCAGTACTTC.

This clonotype appeared a single time. This chain uses TRBV10-3 with TRBJ2-7; D may be TRBD1 or TRBD2 (5 bases each). V lost 1 base and J lost 3, with 13 bases in between. CDR1 ENHRY and CDR2 SYGVKD come from the germline V gene. This CDR3 region has 15 residues. The CDR3 sequence is CAISEYGGDSYEQYF. CDR3 DNA: TGTGCCATCAGTGAGTATGGGGGAGATAGCTACGAGCAGTACTTC.

The V call is TRBV5-1, the J call TRBJ2-7, with D possibly being TRBD1 (6 bases). This CDR3 is 14 amino acids long. The V and J ends lost 7 bases and 7 bases respectively, with 21 bases between them. The V gene's germline CDR1 is SGHRS and CDR2 YFSETQ. CDR3 coding DNA: TGCGCCAGCCGACCAATGGCCCTAAGGGGGGAGCAGTACTTC. Amino acid sequence: CASRPMALRGEQYF.

The rearrangement uses TRBV20-1 and TRBJ1-5, with 7 nucleotides matching TRBD1. The CDR3 is made up of 13 amino acids. The ends lost 6 bases at V and 4 bases at J; junction bases unmatched: 6. Germline-derived CDR1 and CDR2 are DFQATT and SNEGSKA (reference sequence). The chain's CDR3 is CSATGADNQPQHF. As DNA, the CDR3 is TGCAGTGCCACAGGGGCGGATAATCAGCCCCAGCATTTT.

The chain has TRBV7-2 and TRBJ2-4; D uncertain. Germline lookup yields CDR1 SGHTA and CDR2 FQGNSA. Deletions cut 1 base from V and 13 bases from J, with 17 bases between. The CDR3 runs to 14 residues. DNA for the CDR3: TGTGCCAGCAGCTTAGAATCCTTGGTTAATATACAGTACTTC. Protein sequence: CASSLESLVNIQYF.

This chain joins TRBV6-1 and TRBJ2-5; 9 bases line up with TRBD2. Germline V CDR1 and CDR2: MNHNS, SASEGT. This CDR3 is 16 amino acids long. The ends lost 7 bases at V and 2 bases at J; junction bases unmatched: 11. CDR3 residues: CASKVIAGVWQETQYF. CDR3 DNA: TGTGCCAGCAAAGTAATAGCGGGGGTTTGGCAAGAGACCCAGTACTTC.